This T cell receptor (beta chain) was obtained from a study of blood T cell repertoires in COVID-19. Study summary: The analysed material was cDNA or gDNA that came from T cells, B-cell-depleted T cells, or PBMCs.

Authors' methods: Estimation of nucleated cell counts was performed using reference gene primer amplification. The method was immunoSEQ multiplex PCR; TCRdb's version includes in-frame clones alone and lacks a portion of them. V and J calls and clone size are given by that table; D and trimming were obtained from the DNA. The data hold 200,000 or so clones, with 85% to 90% observed a single time. With 2 bases clipped from V and 3 bases from J, the junction kept 8 bases outside the gene matches. This CDR3 comprises 17 residues. Germline values: CDR1 SGHTA, CDR2 FQGNSA. Sequenced input: peripheral blood. The chain carries TRBV7-2 and TRBJ2-3; 10 bases are shared with TRBD2. This TCR was recovered from a man at least 80 years old with acute or convalescent COVID-19. The CDR3 DNA follows: TGTGCCAGCAGCTTAAGCTTAGCGGGAGGTGGGACAGATACGCAGTATTTT. It translates to CASSLSLAGGGTDTQYF.